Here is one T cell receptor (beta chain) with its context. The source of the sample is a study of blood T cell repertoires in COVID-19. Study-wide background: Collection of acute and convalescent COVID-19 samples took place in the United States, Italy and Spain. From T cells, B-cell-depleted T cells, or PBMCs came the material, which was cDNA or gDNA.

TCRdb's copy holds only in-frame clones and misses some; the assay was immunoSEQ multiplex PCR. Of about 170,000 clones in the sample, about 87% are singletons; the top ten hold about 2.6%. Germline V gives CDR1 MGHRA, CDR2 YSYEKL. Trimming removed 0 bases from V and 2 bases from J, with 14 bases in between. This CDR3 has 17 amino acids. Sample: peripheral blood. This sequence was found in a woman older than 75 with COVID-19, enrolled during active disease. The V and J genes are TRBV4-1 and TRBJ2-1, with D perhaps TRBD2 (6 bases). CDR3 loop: CASSQDEAGPPYNEQFF. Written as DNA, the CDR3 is TGCGCCAGCAGCCAAGATGAGGCGGGACCACCCTACAATGAGCAGTTCTTC.